This TCR beta chain was sequenced during a study of blood T cells in healthy people across ages. Donors ranged from roughly 6 to 100 years old and were healthy Caucasians in Russia. Study-wide results and caveats: Compared with aged donors, long-lived donors showed fewer expanded clones, suggesting selection. No one knew whether donors had CMV, which possibly confounded expanded clonotype changes.

A second PCR, run for roughly 6 to 11 cycles, used a sample-barcoded 5' primer plus a J-beta primer mix. Through a template-switch adaptor with 12 random nucleotides, each cDNA molecule received a tag. TCRdb processed the 5' RACE reads anew with MiXCR; each CDR3 protein has one entry. Of fewer than 800,000 distinct CDR3 sequences listed, roughly 21% are singletons. The CDR3 has 17 residues. As for this clonotype: What it binds is unknown.

V is TRBV12-3 or TRBV12-4 and J is TRBJ2-5, with TRBD2 matching over 13 bases. Near its end, the DNA agrees better with TRBJ2-1, so the J call may be wrong. The sample was blood. The source is a man between 65 and 80 years old in good health. CDR3 sequence: CASSAHGTSGKGSEQFF. The CDR3, as DNA: TGTGCCAGCAGTGCGCACGGGACTAGCGGGAAAGGGAGTGAGCAGTTCTTC.